The rows below give T cell receptor beta chains drawn from one sample of a study of T cells in localized non-small cell lung cancer. Here immunoSEQ multiplex PCR was the method, and the copy in TCRdb shows in-frame clones only, minus some. Seen here are around 8,000 clones, under 95% observed once, and the top ten hold 2.9%. The input for sequencing was peripheral blood, taken before any cancer treatment. The receptors come from a woman aged 40 to 75 with stage I lung adenocarcinoma. The CDR3 runs from the conserved cysteine through the conserved F or W. A D gene is named only where the DNA matches it firmly. Not every row has a clone size; where given, it reads once, few, many or a size class.

>TRBV7-6|-|TRBJ2-5|-
TGTGCCAGCAGCTTAACGGCTGAGACCCAGTACTTC
CASSLTAETQYF
>TRBV30|-|TRBJ2-3|-
TGTGCCTGGAGTGCCATCTCCACAGATACGCAGTATTTT
CAWSAISTDTQYF
>TRBV9|TRBD2|TRBJ2-1|-
TGTGCCAGCAGCGATGGGACTACCCGCTACAATGAGCAGTTCTTC
CASSDGTTRYNEQFF
>TRBV4-1|TRBD1|TRBJ1-4|-
TGCGCCAGCAGCCGAAGCACAGGGGGAGGAGAAAAACTGTTTTTT
CASSRSTGGGEKLFF
>TRBV4-1|TRBD2|TRBJ2-5|-
TGCGCCAGCAGCCGGCTAGGGACTAGCGGGAGAAACTCAGAGACCCAGTACTTC
CASSRLGTSGRNSETQYF
>TRBV9|-|TRBJ1-1|-
TGTGCCAGCAGTGGAGGGGCTCGAGCTTTCTTT
CASSGGARAFF
>TRBV5-6|TRBD2|TRBJ2-1|once
TGTGCCAGCAGCTTGGGACTAGCGGCCTACAATGAGCAGTTCTTC
CASSLGLAAYNEQFF
>TRBV6-5|-|TRBJ2-3|-
TGTGCCAGCAGTTTCTCAGATACGCAGTATTTT
CASSFSDTQYF
>TRBV4-2|-|TRBJ2-7|-
TGTGCCAGCAGCCAAGAAAGGAGAGGGCCCTCCTACGAGCAGTACTTC
CASSQERRGPSYEQYF
>TRBV6-1|-|TRBJ1-1|-
TGTGCCAGCAGTGAAGGTGCAGGCCAGAACGTGAACACTGAAGCTTTCTTT
CASSEGAGQNVNTEAFF
>TRBV29-1|TRBD2|TRBJ2-1|-
TGCAGCGTTCTAATCCGGGCGGGGGGGCCGGCTGAGCAGTTCTTC
CSVLIRAGGPAEQFF
>TRBV11-2|-|TRBJ2-4|-
TGTGCCAGCAGCTTAGAAGCGAGCAGCATTCAGTACTTC
CASSLEASSIQYF
>TRBV27|-|TRBJ1-4|-
TGTGCCAGCAGTTTAATTGGCCCAGATGAAAAACTGTTTTTT
CASSLIGPDEKLFF
>TRBV29-1|TRBD2|TRBJ2-3|-
TGCAGCGTTGAAATCACTAGCGGGGGGTACACAGATACGCAGTATTTT
CSVEITSGGYTDTQYF
>TRBV27|-|TRBJ2-1|-
TGTGCCAGCAGTTTAGCTCCGCCTCTCTACAATGAGCAGTTCTTC
CASSLAPPLYNEQFF
>TRBV19|-|TRBJ2-7|-
TGTGCCAGTAGTATAGGGGGCGAGTACGAGCAGTACTTC
CASSIGGEYEQYF
>TRBV6-1|-|TRBJ1-5|-
TGTGCCAGCAGTGAACAGGGAGGGTTCAATCAGCCCCAGCATTTT
CASSEQGGFNQPQHF
>TRBV14|TRBD1|TRBJ2-3|-
TGTGCCAGCAGCCTCTTGGGACAGGGGTATAGCACAGATACGCAGTATTTT
CASSLLGQGYSTDTQYF
>TRBV20-1|-|TRBJ1-2|-
TGCAGCACCCCAGGGAACTATGGCTACACCTTC
CSTPGNYGYTF
>TRBV30|-|TRBJ1-4|once
TGTGCCTGGGAGAACCCCCACAGCTACCCAAATGAAAAACTGTTTTTT
CAWENPHSYPNEKLFF
>TRBV6-1|TRBD1|TRBJ1-2|once
TGTGCCAGCAGTGAAAACGACAGGGACTATGGCTACACCTTC
CASSENDRDYGYTF
>TRBV5-6|TRBD2|TRBJ2-3|-
TGTGCCAGCAGCTTGGGACTAGCGAGAAGCACAGATACGCAGTATTTT
CASSLGLARSTDTQYF
>TRBV19|-|TRBJ2-2|-
TGTGCCACCAGGGTCACGAACACCGGGGAGCTGTTTTTT
CATRVTNTGELFF
>TRBV7-9|-|TRBJ1-2|-
TGTGCCAGCACCATATCTCAGTTCGACAGAAACTATGGCTACACCTTC
CASTISQFDRNYGYTF
>TRBV19|TRBD2|TRBJ2-1|-
TGTGCCAGTAGTAGTAAACTAGCGGGGGGAGACAATGAGCAGTTCTTC
CASSSKLAGGDNEQFF
>TRBV19|TRBD1|TRBJ2-3|-
TGTGCCAGCAGCACGGACAGGGGCACAGATACGCAGTATTTT
CASSTDRGTDTQYF
>TRBV19|TRBD1|TRBJ1-5|-
TGTGCCAGTTACTCGACAGGGCGGGATCAGCCCCAGCATTTT
CASYSTGRDQPQHF
>TRBV4-1|-|TRBJ2-2|once
TGCGCCAGCAGCCTTAATCTTCGCGGACCCGGGGAGCTGTTTTTT
CASSLNLRGPGELFF
>TRBV2|-|TRBJ2-1|-
TGTGCCAGCAGTGAAGAGGAGAGTGAGCAGTTCTTC
CASSEEESEQFF
>TRBV6-1|-|TRBJ1-3|-
TGTGCCAGCACCGATACCCTGTACTCTGGAAACACCATATATTTT
CASTDTLYSGNTIYF
>TRBV10-1|-|TRBJ2-1|-
TGCGCCAGCAGTGTTGGGCCCTACAATGAGCAGTTCTTC
CASSVGPYNEQFF
>TRBV27|TRBD1|TRBJ1-1|-
TGTGCCAGCAGTTTACAGGGGGCTCGGACTGAAGCTTTCTTT
CASSLQGARTEAFF
>TRBV18|-|TRBJ2-7|once
TGTGCCAGCTCACGAGGGGGGCGTGACGAGCAGTACTTC
CASSRGGRDEQYF
>TRBV29-1|TRBD1|TRBJ1-3|-
TGCAGCGTGGGACAGGGGATGAACACCATATATTTT
CSVGQGMNTIYF
>TRBV25-1|-|TRBJ2-2|-
TGTGCCAGCAGTGAAGGAAAACGTAGGAACACCGGGGAGCTGTTTTTT
CASSEGKRRNTGELFF
>TRBV2|TRBD2|TRBJ2-3|-
TGTGCCAGCAAGACTAGCGGGGGGGCCCCAGATACGCAGTATTTT
CASKTSGGAPDTQYF
>TRBV12-5|-|TRBJ2-7|-
TGTGCTAGTGGTTTGGCGAGACGAGCGGGCTACGAGCAGTACTTC
CASGLARRAGYEQYF
>TRBV7-2|-|TRBJ1-5|-
TGTGCCAGCAGCTCAAACCAAATGGACAGTCATCAGCCCCAGCATTTT
CASSSNQMDSHQPQHF
>TRBV5-1|TRBD2|TRBJ2-2|-
TGCGCCAGCAGCCGGGAGGGGAGAGTTTCCGGGGAGCTGTTTTTT
CASSREGRVSGELFF
>TRBV11-3|-|TRBJ2-2|-
TGTGCCAGCAGCTTAGATAGTTGGAACACCGGGGAGCTGTTTTTT
CASSLDSWNTGELFF
>TRBV6-1|-|TRBJ1-4|-
TGTGCCAGCAGTGAAGAGTGGGCTAATGAAAAACTGTTTTTT
CASSEEWANEKLFF
>TRBV4-2|TRBD2|TRBJ2-3|once
TGTGCCAGCAGCCAGACTAGCGGGGGGGCCACAGATACGCAGTATTTT
CASSQTSGGATDTQYF
>TRBV7-9|-|TRBJ1-2|-
TGTGCCAGCAGCTTAGCGGAGAGCGGTCGAAATGGCTACACCTTC
CASSLAESGRNGYTF
>TRBV2|-|TRBJ1-1|-
TGTGCCAGCAGGGACACTACAGGGATCGGCACTGAAGCTTTCTTT
CASRDTTGIGTEAFF
>TRBV28|TRBD1|TRBJ1-1|-
TGTGCCAGCAGTATCAGACAGGGGAGGACTGAAGCTTTCTTT
CASSIRQGRTEAFF
>TRBV4-2|TRBD1|TRBJ2-7|-
TGTGCCAGCAGCCAATCGGGACAGGGCTACGAGCAGTACTTC
CASSQSGQGYEQYF
>TRBV4-1|-|TRBJ2-2|once
TGCGCCAGCAGCCAAGATGAGGGCAGGGGTGGAGCCGGGGAGCTGTTTTTT
CASSQDEGRGGAGELFF
>TRBV10-3|-|TRBJ1-1|few
TGTGCCATCAGTGAATGGCGGCGAGGCAGGCAGAACACTGAAGCTTTCTTT
CAISEWRRGRQNTEAFF
>TRBV5-3|-|TRBJ2-5|-
TGTGCCAGAAGCCCCGGGCCGGGAGAAGAGACCCAGTACTTC
CARSPGPGEETQYF
>TRBV30|-|TRBJ1-4|-
TGTGCCTGGAACAGGCAGACTAATGAAAAACTGTTTTTT
CAWNRQTNEKLFF
>TRBV10-3|-|TRBJ1-2|-
TGTGCCGCACGCAACCTCCTAGGAGGTTATGGCTACACCTTC
CAARNLLGGYGYTF
>TRBV4-1|TRBD1|TRBJ1-1|-
TGCGCCAGCAGCCAAGATCCCTCCGGGACAGGGGAAAATGGCTTGATCGAAGCTTTCTTT
CASSQDPSGTGENGLIEAFF
>TRBV2|-|TRBJ1-1|-
TGTGCCAGCAGTGTAGCCCGGGGAAACACTGAAGCTTTCTTT
CASSVARGNTEAFF
>TRBV4-1|TRBD1|TRBJ2-7|-
TGCGCCAGCAGCCAACCATCAGGGGGTTCCTACGAGCAGTACTTC
CASSQPSGGSYEQYF
>TRBV18|-|TRBJ1-2|-
TGTGCCAGCTCATCTATAAGTCAGGGGAGAAATGGCTACACCTTC
CASSSISQGRNGYTF
>TRBV18|-|TRBJ1-1|-
TGTGCCAGCTCCCCTGACATGAACACTGAAGCTTTCTTT
CASSPDMNTEAFF
>TRBV9|-|TRBJ2-3|-
TGTGCCAGCAGCGTAGCTACCATGGGGATGGACGGGGGTACGCAGTATTTT
CASSVATMGMDGGTQYF